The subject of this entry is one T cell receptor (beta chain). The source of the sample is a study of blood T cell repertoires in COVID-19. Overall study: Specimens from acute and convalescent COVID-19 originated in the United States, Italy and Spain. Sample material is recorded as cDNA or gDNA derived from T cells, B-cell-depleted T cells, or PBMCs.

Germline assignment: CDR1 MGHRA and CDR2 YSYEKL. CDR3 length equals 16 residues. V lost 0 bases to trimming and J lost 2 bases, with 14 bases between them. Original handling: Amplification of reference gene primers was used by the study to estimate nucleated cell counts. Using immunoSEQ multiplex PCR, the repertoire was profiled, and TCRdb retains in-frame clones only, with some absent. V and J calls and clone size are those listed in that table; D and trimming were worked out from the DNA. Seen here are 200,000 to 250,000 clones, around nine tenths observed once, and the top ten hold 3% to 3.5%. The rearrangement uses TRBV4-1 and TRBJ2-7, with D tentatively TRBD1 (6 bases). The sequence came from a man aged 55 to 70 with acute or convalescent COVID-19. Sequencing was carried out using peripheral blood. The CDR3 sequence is CASSQDISGAAYEQYF. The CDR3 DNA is TGCGCCAGCAGCCAAGACATTTCAGGGGCAGCCTACGAGCAGTACTTC.